These 15 T cell receptor beta chains were all obtained from the same sample, sequenced in a study of regulatory T cells in long-lasting Graves disease. Building of the TCR beta libraries involved iRepertoire HTBI primers and Arm-PCR of CDR3 regions. TCRdb processed the multiplex PCR reads anew with MiXCR; each CDR3 protein has one entry. The table includes hundreds of thousands of distinct CDR3 sequences, roughly a fifth detected once. Time point defined: persistent/refractory GD, antithyroid drugs over 5 years with positive TRAb. From PBMCs, RNA was extracted and then used to make the TCR library. This specimen was peripheral blood mononuclear cells (PBMCs), taken when the disease was refractory, from a patient treated with antithyroid drugs. The receptor source for this set is a female donor with Graves disease.

This clonotype was seen repeatedly, ten times or more. The chain joins TRBV7-2 to TRBJ1-1; D possibly corresponds to TRBD1 (6 bases). This CDR3 has 13 residues. Germline loops: CDR1 SGHTA, CDR2 FQGNSA. V gave up 5 bases and J gave up 1 base, with 8 bases separating them. The CDR3 protein is CASSQGQNTEAFF. Written as DNA, the CDR3 is TGTGCCAGCAGCCAGGGACAGAACACTGAAGCTTTCTTT.

This rearrangement joins TRBV4-1 to TRBJ2-7; tentative D call: TRBD1 (5 bases). Germline values: CDR1 MGHRA, CDR2 YSYEKL. This CDR3 is built from 17 residues. Deletions cut 2 bases from V and 5 bases from J, with 22 bases between. The CDR3 is CASSQSRGRVYRDEQYF. In DNA, the CDR3 is TGCGCCAGCAGCCAATCGCGTGGCAGGGTGTATCGCGACGAGCAGTACTTC.

The chain combines TRBV29-1 with TRBJ1-1; no firm D call. V was clipped by 1 base and J by 2 bases, with 20 bases between them. This CDR3 has 17 residues. Looked up from germline, CDR1 is SQVTM and CDR2 is ANQGSEA. CDR3 in DNA: TGCAGCGTTGAAGGACGGCGGGCCTCAGGAGCCAACACTGAAGCTTTCTTT. Its translation: CSVEGRRASGANTEAFF.

V gene TRBV19 combines with J gene TRBJ1-3; D is undetermined. Germline CDR1 and CDR2: LNHDA and SQIVND (reference sequence). Trimming took 3 bases from V and 2 from J, leaving 11 bases between them. The CDR3 has 15 amino acids. CDR3: CASSIRQIPGNTIYF. The CDR3 DNA follows: TGTGCCAGTAGTATTCGGCAGATTCCTGGAAACACCATATATTTT.

This clonotype was observed a handful of times. V gene TRBV28 combines with J gene TRBJ2-6; 7 bases are shared with TRBD1. The germline CDR1 and CDR2 sequences are MDHEN and SYDVKM. The V and J ends lost 3 bases and 4 bases, in that order; junction bases with no gene match: 6. The CDR3 is 16 residues long. Written as DNA, the CDR3 is TGTGCCAGCAGTTTGAACAGGGGATGGGGGGCCAACGTCCTGACTTTC. It translates to CASSLNRGWGANVLTF.

The chain has TRBV5-1 and TRBJ1-1; D unclear. The V gene lost 1 base and the J gene lost 4 bases, with 8 bases spanning the gap. Germline-derived CDR1 and CDR2 are SGHRS and YFSETQ. CDR3 length: 13 residues. The CDR3 nucleotides read TGCGCCAGCAGCTTGAGCTTTTTCACTGAAGCTTTCTTT. Translating gives CASSLSFFTEAFF. Full variable domain (outside the CDR3, taken from reference TRBV5-1 and TRBJ1-1): KAGVTQTPRYLIKTRGQQVTLSCSPISGHRSVSWYQQTPGQGLQFLFEYFSETQRNKGNFPGRFSGRQFSNSRSEMNVSTLELGDSALYLCASSLSFFTEAFFGQGTRLTVV.

The table lists this clonotype with many counts. The chain carries TRBV28 and TRBJ2-5; D remains unclear. Germline CDR1 is MDHEN and CDR2 is SYDVKM. Between the trimmed V and J ends, which lost 6 bases and 0 bases, there was a span of 17 bases. CDR3 length: 16 amino acids. In DNA, the CDR3 is TGTGCCAGCAGCCCACACCCCAACCCCTACCAAGAGACCCAGTACTTC. It translates to CASSPHPNPYQETQYF.

The CDR3, as DNA: TGTGCCAGCAGTATAGGGGTTCAGCCCCAGCATTTT. It is translated as CASSIGVQPQHF. V gene TRBV12-3 or TRBV12-4 combines with J gene TRBJ1-5, with D possibly being TRBD1 (5 bases). Trimming left V 5 bases short and J 6 bases short, with 8 bases between. This CDR3 comprises 12 residues.

The chain recombines TRBV20-1 with TRBJ1-4, with 7 bases that match TRBD1. The germline V gene has CDR1 DFQATT and CDR2 SNEGSKA (reference sequence). This CDR3 region has 14 residues. J gave up 3 bases and V 6 bases, and 7 bases lay outside the gene matches. The CDR3 here is CSAPRDSSNEKLFF. The CDR3 DNA follows: TGCAGTGCCCCCAGGGACAGCTCTAATGAAAAACTGTTTTTT.

This clonotype was counted between two and nine times. The chain uses TRBV7-9 and TRBJ2-7; 8 bases agree with TRBD2. This CDR3 has 16 amino acids. V gave up 7 bases and J gave up 0 bases; unmatched junction bases: 11. Germline V gene sequence: CDR1 SEHNR, CDR2 FQNEAQ (reference sequence). The CDR3, as DNA: TGTGCCAGCAACGATATAGCGGGGCTGAGCTCCTACGAGCAGTACTTC. It yields the protein CASNDIAGLSSYEQYF.

This clonotype has ten or more counts. The J gene is TRBJ2-5, the V gene TRBV28; 7 bases fit TRBD1. The CDR3 is 13 residues long. Germline V gene lookup returns CDR1 MDHEN and CDR2 SYDVKM. Trimming removed 6 bases from V and 5 bases from J; junction bases left unmatched: 6. CDR3: CASSSTGPETQYF. The CDR3 DNA sequence: TGTGCCAGCAGCTCGACAGGGCCGGAGACCCAGTACTTC. The full variable domain, rest sourced from reference TRBV28 and TRBJ2-5, is DVKVTQSSRYLVKRTGEKVFLECVQDMDHENMFWYRQDPGLGLRLIYFSYDVKMKEKGDIPEGYSVSREKKERFSLILESASTNQTSMYLCASSSTGPETQYFGPGTRLLVL.

The chain recombines TRBV5-1 with TRBJ1-4; tentatively, D is TRBD1 (6 bases). Trimming stripped 2 bases from V and 8 bases from J, with 13 bases between. CDR3 length: 14 residues. Germline V gives CDR1 SGHRS, CDR2 YFSETQ. For the CDR3, the DNA is TGCGCCAGCAGCTTTGCGGGGGGCGGGGAAAAACTGTTTTTT. Protein: CASSFAGGGEKLFF.

This clonotype was counted between two and nine times. The chain uses TRBV7-2 and TRBJ1-6, with 7 bases matching TRBD1. The germline CDR1 and CDR2 sequences are SGHTA and FQGNSA. J gave up 6 bases and V 5 bases, and 7 bases lay outside the gene matches. This CDR3 is built from 15 residues. CDR3: CASSNRQGGNSPLHF. DNA of the CDR3: TGTGCCAGCAGCAACAGACAGGGTGGTAATTCACCCCTCCACTTT.

This clonotype was picked up many times. The chain links TRBV7-2 to TRBJ1-1; D gene ambiguous. The V and J ends lost 6 bases and 1 base respectively, with 18 bases between them. CDR1 is SGHTA, CDR2 FQGNSA, per germline. This CDR3 has 16 amino acids. The CDR3 DNA reads as TGTGCCAGCAGTTCCGGGTGGGGATCGGGGAACACTGAAGCTTTCTTT. This codes for CASSSGWGSGNTEAFF.

The gene calls are TRBV4-1 and TRBJ2-1, with D perhaps TRBD2 (6 bases). This CDR3 region has 14 residues. The V and J ends lost 1 base and 6 bases respectively, with 10 bases between them. CDR1 and CDR2 from the germline V gene are MGHRA and YSYEKL. CDR3 loop: CASSQVRGFNEQFF. The CDR3 DNA is TGCGCCAGCAGCCAAGTACGGGGGTTCAATGAGCAGTTCTTC.